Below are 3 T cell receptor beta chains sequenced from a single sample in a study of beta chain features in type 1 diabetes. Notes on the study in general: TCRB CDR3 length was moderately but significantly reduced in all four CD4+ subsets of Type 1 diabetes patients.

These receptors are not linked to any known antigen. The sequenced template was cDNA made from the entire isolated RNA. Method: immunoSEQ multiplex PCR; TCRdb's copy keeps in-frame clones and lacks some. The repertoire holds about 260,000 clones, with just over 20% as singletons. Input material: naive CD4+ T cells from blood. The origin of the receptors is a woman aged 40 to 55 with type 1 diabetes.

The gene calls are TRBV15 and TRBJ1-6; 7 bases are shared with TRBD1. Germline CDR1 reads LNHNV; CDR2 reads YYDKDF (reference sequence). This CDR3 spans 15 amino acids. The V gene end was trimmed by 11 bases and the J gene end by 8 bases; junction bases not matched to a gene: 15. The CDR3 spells CAAGGSGQGDSPLHF. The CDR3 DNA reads TGTGCCGCAGGAGGTAGTGGCCAGGGGGATTCACCCCTCCACTTT. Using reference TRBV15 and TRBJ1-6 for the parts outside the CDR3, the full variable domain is DAMVIQNPRYQVTQFGKPVTLSCSQTLNHNVMYWYQQKSSQAPKLLFHYYDKDFNNEADTPDNFQSRRPNTSFCFLDIRSPGLGDTAMYLCAAGGSGQGDSPLHFGNGTRLTVT.

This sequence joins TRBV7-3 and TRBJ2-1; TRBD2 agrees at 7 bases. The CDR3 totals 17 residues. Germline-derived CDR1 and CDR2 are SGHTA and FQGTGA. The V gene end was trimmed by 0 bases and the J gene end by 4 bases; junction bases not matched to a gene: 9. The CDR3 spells CASSLTSGGGPYNEQFF. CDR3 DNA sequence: TGTGCCAGCAGCTTAACGTCGGGGGGAGGGCCGTACAATGAGCAGTTCTTC.

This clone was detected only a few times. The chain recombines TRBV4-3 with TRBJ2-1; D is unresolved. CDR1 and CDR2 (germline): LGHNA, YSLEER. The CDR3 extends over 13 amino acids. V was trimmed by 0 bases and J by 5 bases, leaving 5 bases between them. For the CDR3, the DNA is TGCGCCAGCAGCCAAGACCGGGACAATGAGCAGTTCTTC. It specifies CASSQDRDNEQFF.